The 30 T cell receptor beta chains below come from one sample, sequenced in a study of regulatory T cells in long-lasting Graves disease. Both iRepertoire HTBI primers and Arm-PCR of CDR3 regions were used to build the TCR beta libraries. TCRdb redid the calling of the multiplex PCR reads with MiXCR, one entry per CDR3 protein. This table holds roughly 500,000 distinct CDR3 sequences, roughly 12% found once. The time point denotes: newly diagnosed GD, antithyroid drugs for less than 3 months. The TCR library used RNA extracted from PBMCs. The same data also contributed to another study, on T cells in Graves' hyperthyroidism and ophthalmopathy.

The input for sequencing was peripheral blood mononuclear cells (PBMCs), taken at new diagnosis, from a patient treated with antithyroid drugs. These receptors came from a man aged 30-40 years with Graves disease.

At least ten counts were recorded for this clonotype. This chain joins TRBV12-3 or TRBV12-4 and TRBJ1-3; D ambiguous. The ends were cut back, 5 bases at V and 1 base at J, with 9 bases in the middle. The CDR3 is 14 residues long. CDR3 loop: CASSPMGSGNTIYF. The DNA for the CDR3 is TGTGCCAGCAGTCCAATGGGTTCTGGAAACACCATATATTTT.

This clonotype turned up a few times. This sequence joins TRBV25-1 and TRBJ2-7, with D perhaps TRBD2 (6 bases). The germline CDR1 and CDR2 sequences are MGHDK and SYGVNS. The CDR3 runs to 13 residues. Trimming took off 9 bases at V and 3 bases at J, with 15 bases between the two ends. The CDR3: CASRGTPGYEQYF. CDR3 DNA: TGTGCCAGTCGCGGGACTCCGGGCTACGAGCAGTACTTC.

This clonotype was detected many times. This CDR3 reads CASSYLTGGRAGARGDEQFF. The CDR3, as DNA: TGTGCCAGCAGCTACCTGACAGGGGGCCGCGCGGGTGCGAGGGGCGATGAGCAGTTCTTC. This rearrangement joins TRBV12-3 or TRBV12-4 to TRBJ2-1, with 10 nucleotides matching TRBD1. CDR3 length: 20 residues. The junction had 25 bases not matched to a gene; V was cut back by 6 bases and J by 8 bases.

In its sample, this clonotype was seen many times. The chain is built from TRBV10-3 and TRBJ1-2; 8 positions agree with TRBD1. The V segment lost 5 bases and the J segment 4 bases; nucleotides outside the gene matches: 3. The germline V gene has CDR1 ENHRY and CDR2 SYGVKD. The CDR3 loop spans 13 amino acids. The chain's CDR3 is CAISSGGVYGYTF. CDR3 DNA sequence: TGTGCCATCAGTTCAGGGGGCGTCTATGGCTACACCTTC.

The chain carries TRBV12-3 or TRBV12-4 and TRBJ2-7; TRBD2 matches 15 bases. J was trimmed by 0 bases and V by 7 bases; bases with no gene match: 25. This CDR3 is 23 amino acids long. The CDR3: CASTIRDRVHGTSGRPSSYEQYF. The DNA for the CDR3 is TGTGCCAGCACTATCCGGGACAGGGTTCACGGGACTAGCGGGAGGCCTAGCTCCTACGAGCAGTACTTC.

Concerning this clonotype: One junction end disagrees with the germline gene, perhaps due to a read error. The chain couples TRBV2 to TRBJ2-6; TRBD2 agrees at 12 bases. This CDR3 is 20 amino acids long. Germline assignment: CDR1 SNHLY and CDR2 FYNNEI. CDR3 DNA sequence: TGTGCCAGCAGTAACCCGGGACTAGCGGGTTCCCGCTCTGGTGCCAACGTCCTGACTTTC. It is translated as CASSNPGLAGSRSGANVLTF. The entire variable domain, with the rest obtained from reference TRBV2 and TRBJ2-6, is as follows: EPEVTQTPSHQVTQMGQEVILRCVPISNHLYFYWYRQILGQKVEFLVSFYNNEISEKSEIFDDQFSVERPDGSNFTLKIRSTKLEDSAMYFCASSNPGLAGSRSGANVLTFGAGSRLTVL.

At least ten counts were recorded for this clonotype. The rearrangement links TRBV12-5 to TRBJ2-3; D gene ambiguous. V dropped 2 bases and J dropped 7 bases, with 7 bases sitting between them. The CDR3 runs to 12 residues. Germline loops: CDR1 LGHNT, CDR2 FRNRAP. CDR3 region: CASGLISNTQYF. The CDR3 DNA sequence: TGTGCTAGTGGTTTGATTTCTAATACGCAGTATTTT.

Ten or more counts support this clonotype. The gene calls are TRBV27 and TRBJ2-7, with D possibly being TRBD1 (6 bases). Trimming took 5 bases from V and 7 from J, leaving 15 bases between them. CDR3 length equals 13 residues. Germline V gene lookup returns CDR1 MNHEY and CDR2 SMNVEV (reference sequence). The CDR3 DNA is TGTGCCAGCAGTCAGACAGGATCAGGGGAGCAGTACTTC. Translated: CASSQTGSGEQYF.

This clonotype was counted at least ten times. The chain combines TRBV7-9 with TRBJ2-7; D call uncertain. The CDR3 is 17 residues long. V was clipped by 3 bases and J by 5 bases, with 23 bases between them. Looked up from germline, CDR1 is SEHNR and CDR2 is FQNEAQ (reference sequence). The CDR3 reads CASSFRGSGLYTDEQYF. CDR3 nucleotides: TGTGCCAGCAGCTTCCGAGGCTCAGGTTTATACACCGACGAGCAGTACTTC. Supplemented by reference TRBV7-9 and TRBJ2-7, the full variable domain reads DTGVSQNPRHKITKRGQNVTFRCDPISEHNRLYWYRQTLGQGPEFLTYFQNEAQLEKSRLLSDRFSAERPKGSFSTLEIQRTEQGDSAMYLCASSFRGSGLYTDEQYFGPGTRLTVT.

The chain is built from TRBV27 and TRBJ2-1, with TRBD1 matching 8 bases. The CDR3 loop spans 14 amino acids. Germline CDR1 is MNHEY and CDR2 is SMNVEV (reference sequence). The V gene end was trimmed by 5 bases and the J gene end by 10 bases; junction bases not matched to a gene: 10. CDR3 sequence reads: CASSPRQGPGEQFF. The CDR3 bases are TGTGCCAGCAGTCCGCGACAGGGGCCGGGGGAGCAGTTCTTC.

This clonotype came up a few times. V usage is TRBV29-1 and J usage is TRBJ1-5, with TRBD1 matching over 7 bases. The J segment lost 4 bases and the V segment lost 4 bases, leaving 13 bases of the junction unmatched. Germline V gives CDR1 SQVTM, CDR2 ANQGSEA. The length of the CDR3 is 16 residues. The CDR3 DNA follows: TGCAGCGTTGGAGGACAGGAAATAAAGAGGAATCAGCCCCAGCATTTT. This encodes CSVGGQEIKRNQPQHF.

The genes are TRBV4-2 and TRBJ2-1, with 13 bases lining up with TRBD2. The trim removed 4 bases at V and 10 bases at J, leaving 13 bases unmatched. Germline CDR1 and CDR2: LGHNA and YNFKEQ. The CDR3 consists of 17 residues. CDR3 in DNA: TGTGCCAGCAGCCGAGGTCCGGGACTAGCGGGGTCGGAGGAGCAGTTCTTC. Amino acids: CASSRGPGLAGSEEQFF.

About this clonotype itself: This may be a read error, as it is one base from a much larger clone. CDR3 protein: CVSRGETGADEQYF. CDR3 in DNA: TGTGTCAGCAGGGGGGAGACAGGGGCGGACGAGCAGTACTTC. The chain links TRBV6-1 to TRBJ2-7, with 8 bases that match TRBD1. The V gene's germline CDR1 is MNHNS and CDR2 SASEGT. CDR3 length: 14 residues.

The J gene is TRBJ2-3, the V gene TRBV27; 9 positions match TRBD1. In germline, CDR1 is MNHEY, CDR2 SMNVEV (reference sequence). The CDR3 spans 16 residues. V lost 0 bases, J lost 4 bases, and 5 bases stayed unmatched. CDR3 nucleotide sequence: TGTGCCAGCAGTTTATCGACGGGACAGGGCTCAGATACGCAGTATTTT. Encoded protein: CASSLSTGQGSDTQYF.

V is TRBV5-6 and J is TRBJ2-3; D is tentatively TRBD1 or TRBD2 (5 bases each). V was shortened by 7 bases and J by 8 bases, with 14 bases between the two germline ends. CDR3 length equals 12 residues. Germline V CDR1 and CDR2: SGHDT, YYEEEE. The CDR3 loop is CASSSFGGTQYF. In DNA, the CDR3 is TGTGCCAGCTCCTCCTTTGGGGGTACGCAGTATTTT.

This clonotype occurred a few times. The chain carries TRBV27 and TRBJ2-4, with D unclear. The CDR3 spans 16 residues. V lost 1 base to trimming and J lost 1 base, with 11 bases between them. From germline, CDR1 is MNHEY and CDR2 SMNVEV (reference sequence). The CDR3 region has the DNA TGTGCCAGCAGTTTATGGGGTGCTATGGCCAAAAACATTCAGTACTTC. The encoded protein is CASSLWGAMAKNIQYF.

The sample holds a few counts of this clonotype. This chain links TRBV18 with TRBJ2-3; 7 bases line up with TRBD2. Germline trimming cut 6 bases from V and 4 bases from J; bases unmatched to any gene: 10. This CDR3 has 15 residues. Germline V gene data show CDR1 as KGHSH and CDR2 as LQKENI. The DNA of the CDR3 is TGTGCCAGCTCCCCCACCGGACTAGAAGCAGATACGCAGTATTTT. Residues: CASSPTGLEADTQYF.

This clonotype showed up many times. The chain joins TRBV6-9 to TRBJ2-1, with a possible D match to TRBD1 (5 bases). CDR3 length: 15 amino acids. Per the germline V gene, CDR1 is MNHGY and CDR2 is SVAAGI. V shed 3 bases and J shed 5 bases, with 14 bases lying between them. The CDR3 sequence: CASSYRVLSDNEQFF. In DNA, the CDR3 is TGTGCCAGCAGTTACAGGGTGCTCTCTGACAATGAGCAGTTCTTC.

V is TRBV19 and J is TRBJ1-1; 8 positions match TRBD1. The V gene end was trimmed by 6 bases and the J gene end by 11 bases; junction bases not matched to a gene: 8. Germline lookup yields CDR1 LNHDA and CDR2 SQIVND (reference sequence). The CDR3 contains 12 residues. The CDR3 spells CASSRQGRSAFF. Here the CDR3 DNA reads TGTGCCAGTAGCAGACAGGGGCGAAGCGCTTTCTTT.

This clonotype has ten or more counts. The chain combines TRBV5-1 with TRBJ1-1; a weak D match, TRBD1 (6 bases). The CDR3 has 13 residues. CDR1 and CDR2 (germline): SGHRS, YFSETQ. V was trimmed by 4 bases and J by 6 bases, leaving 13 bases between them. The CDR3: CASSLGQLAEAFF. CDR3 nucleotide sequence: TGCGCCAGCAGCCTCGGACAGCTCGCTGAAGCTTTCTTT.

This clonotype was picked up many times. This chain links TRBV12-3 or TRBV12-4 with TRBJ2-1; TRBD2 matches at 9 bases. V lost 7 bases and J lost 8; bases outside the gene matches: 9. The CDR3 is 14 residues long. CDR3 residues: CASTSPLAGHEQFF. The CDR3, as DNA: TGTGCCAGCACCTCCCCCCTAGCGGGGCATGAGCAGTTCTTC.

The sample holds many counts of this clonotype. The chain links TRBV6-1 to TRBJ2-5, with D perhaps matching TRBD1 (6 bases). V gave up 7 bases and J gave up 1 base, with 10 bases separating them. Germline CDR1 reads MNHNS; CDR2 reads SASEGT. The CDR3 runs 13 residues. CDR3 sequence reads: CASTGQPQETQYF. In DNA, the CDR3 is TGTGCCAGCACCGGACAGCCCCAAGAGACCCAGTACTTC.

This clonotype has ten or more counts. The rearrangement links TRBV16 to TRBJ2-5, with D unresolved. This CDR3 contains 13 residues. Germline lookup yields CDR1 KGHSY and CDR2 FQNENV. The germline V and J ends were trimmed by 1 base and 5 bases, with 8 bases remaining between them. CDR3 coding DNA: TGTGCCAGCAGCCAATTACCCCGGGAGACCCAGTACTTC. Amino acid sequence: CASSQLPRETQYF.

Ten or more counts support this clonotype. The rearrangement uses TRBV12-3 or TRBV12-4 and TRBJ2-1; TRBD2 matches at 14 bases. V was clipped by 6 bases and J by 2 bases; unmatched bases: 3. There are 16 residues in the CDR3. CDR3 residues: CASRTSGRGAYNEQFF. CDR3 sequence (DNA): TGTGCCAGCAGGACTAGCGGGAGGGGGGCCTACAATGAGCAGTTCTTC.

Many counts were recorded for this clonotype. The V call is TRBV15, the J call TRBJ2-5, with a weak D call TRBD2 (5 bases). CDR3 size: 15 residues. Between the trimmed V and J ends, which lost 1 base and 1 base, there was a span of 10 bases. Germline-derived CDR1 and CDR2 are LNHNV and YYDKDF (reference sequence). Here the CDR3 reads CATSRAGRLQETQYF. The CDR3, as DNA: TGTGCCACCAGCAGAGCGGGGAGACTCCAAGAGACCCAGTACTTC.

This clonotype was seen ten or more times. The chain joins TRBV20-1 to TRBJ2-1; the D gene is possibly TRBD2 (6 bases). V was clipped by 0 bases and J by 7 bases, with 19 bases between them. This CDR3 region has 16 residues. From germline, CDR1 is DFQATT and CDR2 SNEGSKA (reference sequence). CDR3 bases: TGCAGTGCTAGAGATCCCAATAGGAGGGCCGGTAATGAGCAGTTCTTC. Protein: CSARDPNRRAGNEQFF.

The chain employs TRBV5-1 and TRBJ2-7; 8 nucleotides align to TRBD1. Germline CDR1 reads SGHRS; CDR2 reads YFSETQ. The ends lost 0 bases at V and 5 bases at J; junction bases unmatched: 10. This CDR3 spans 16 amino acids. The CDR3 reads CASSLAGTGKVDEQYF. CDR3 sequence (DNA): TGCGCCAGCAGCTTGGCCGGGACAGGTAAAGTTGACGAGCAGTACTTC. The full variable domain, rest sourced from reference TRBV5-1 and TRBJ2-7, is KAGVTQTPRYLIKTRGQQVTLSCSPISGHRSVSWYQQTPGQGLQFLFEYFSETQRNKGNFPGRFSGRQFSNSRSEMNVSTLELGDSALYLCASSLAGTGKVDEQYFGPGTRLTVT.

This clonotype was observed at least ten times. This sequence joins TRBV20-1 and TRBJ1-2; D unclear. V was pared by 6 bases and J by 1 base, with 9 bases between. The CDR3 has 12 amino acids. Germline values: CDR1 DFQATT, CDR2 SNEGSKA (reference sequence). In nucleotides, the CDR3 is TGCAGTGCCCGACCGAGTAACTATGGCTACACCTTC. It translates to CSARPSNYGYTF.

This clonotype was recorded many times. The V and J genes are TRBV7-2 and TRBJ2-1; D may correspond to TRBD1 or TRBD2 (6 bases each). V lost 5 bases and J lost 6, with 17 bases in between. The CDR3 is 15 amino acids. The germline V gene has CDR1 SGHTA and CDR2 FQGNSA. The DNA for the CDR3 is TGTGCCAGCAGCGGAAGGGGGGTAATTGGCAATGAGCAGTTCTTC. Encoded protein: CASSGRGVIGNEQFF. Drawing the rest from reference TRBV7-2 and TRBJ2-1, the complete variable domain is GAGVSQSPSNKVTEKGKDVELRCDPISGHTALYWYRQSLGQGLEFLIYFQGNSAPDKSGLPSDRFSAERTGGSVSTLTIQRTQQEDSAVYLCASSGRGVIGNEQFFGPGTRLTVL.

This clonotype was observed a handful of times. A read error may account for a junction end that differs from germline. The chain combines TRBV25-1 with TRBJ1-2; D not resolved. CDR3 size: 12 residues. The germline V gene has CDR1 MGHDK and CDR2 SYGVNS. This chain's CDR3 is CASNEGSYGYTF. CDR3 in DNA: TGTGCCAGCAATGAAGGCTCCTATGGCTACACCTTC.